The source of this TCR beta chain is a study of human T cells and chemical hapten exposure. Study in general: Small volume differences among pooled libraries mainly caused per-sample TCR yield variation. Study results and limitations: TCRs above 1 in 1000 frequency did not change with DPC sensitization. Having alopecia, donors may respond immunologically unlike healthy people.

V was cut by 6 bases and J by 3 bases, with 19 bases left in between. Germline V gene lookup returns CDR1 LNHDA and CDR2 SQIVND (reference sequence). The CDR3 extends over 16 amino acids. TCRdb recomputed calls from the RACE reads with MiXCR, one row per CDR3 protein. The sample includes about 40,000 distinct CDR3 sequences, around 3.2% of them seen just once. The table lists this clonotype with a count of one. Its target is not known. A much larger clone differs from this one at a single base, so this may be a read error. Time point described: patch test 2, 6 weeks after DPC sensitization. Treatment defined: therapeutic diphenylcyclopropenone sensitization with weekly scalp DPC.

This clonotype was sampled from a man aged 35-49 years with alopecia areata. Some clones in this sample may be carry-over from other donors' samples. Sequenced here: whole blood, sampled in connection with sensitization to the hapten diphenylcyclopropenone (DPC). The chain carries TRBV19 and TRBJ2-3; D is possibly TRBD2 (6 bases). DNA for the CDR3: TGTGCCAGTAGCCTACAGTGGGCGCGGGGAACAGATACGCAGTATTTT. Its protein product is CASSLQWARGTDTQYF. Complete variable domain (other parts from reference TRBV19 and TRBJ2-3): DGGITQSPKYLFRKEGQNVTLSCEQNLNHDAMYWYRQDPGQGLRLIYYSQIVNDFQKGDIAEGYSVSREKKESFPLTVTSAQKNPTAFYLCASSLQWARGTDTQYFGPGTRLTVL.